The next 26 T cell receptor beta chains were all read from a single sample in a study of beta chain features in type 1 diabetes. cDNA synthesis used the whole RNA isolate, giving expressed TCRB sequences. Assay: immunoSEQ multiplex PCR; the TCRdb copy retains only in-frame clones and omits some. The sample records more than 130,000 clones, about 7% being singletons. Sequenced: central memory CD4+ T cells from blood. All receptors come from a woman in her 30s in good health.

This clone was seen a few times. This chain connects TRBV27 to TRBJ1-4; 8 nucleotides match TRBD1. V gave up 5 bases and J gave up 8 bases; unmatched junction bases: 13. The CDR3 is made up of 16 amino acids. Per germline, CDR1 MNHEY and CDR2 SMNVEV (reference sequence). CDR3 nucleotides: TGTGCCAGCAGTCCCTGGGAACAGGGGGGAAGGGAAAAACTGTTTTTT. Translation: CASSPWEQGGREKLFF.

This chain connects TRBV19 to TRBJ1-2; D is perhaps TRBD1 (6 bases). Trimming stripped 5 bases from V and 8 bases from J, with 12 bases between. This CDR3 has 12 residues. Looked up from germline, CDR1 is LNHDA and CDR2 is SQIVND (reference sequence). CDR3 amino acids: CASSLNRDGYTF. CDR3 DNA: TGTGCCAGTAGTCTCAACAGGGACGGCTACACCTTC.

The rearrangement links TRBV10-3 to TRBJ1-1, with D perhaps TRBD1 (5 bases). Looked up from germline, CDR1 is ENHRY and CDR2 is SYGVKD. V gave up 4 bases and J gave up 3 bases, with 15 bases separating them. The CDR3 runs 15 residues. This CDR3 is CAISVRGGGDTEAFF. The CDR3, as DNA: TGTGCCATCAGTGTAAGGGGAGGAGGGGACACTGAAGCTTTCTTT.

This clone has more than one count but fewer than ten. The chain couples TRBV5-8 to TRBJ2-5, with D tentatively TRBD2 (6 bases). Trimming took off 0 bases at V and 4 bases at J, with 10 bases between the two ends. Germline loops: CDR1 SGHTS, CDR2 YDEGEE. CDR3 length equals 14 residues. CDR3 nucleotide sequence: TGTGCCAGCAGCTTGGCGCGGGGAGGAGAGACCCAGTACTTC. It is translated as CASSLARGGETQYF.

This chain links TRBV11-3 with TRBJ2-7, with D tentatively TRBD2 (6 bases). CDR3 length equals 14 residues. Germline V gives CDR1 SGHNT, CDR2 YENEEA. V was clipped by 5 bases and J by 4 bases, with 15 bases between them. For the CDR3, the DNA is TGTGCCAGCAGCCCGAAAAGCGGGTCTTACGAGCAGTACTTC. Amino acids: CASSPKSGSYEQYF.

This clone has ten or more counts. The chain couples TRBV10-3 to TRBJ1-1; TRBD1 matches at 7 bases. V shed 5 bases, J shed 1 base, and the junction held 10 bases outside the gene matches. CDR1 and CDR2 from the germline V gene are ENHRY and SYGVKD. CDR3 length equals 16 residues. The CDR3 is CAISSNLGTANTEAFF. The CDR3 bases are TGTGCCATCAGTTCAAATTTAGGGACAGCGAACACTGAAGCTTTCTTT.

This clone was seen only a few times. CDR3 loop: CASSLEGSYQETQYF. CDR3 nucleotides: TGCGCCAGCAGCTTGGAAGGGAGCTATCAAGAGACCCAGTACTTC. The V call is TRBV5-1, the J call TRBJ2-5, with D maybe TRBD2 (5 bases). CDR1 is SGHRS and CDR2 is YFSETQ in the germline V gene. V was trimmed by 0 bases and J by 2 bases, leaving 11 bases between them. CDR3 length: 15 residues.

The genes are TRBV2 and TRBJ2-2, with a weak D call TRBD1 (5 bases). The CDR3 covers 13 residues. V was shortened by 5 bases and J by 7 bases, with 11 bases between the two germline ends. Germline CDR1 and CDR2: SNHLY and FYNNEI. CDR3 bases: TGTGCCAGCAGTAACCTTCAGGGCGGGGAGCTGTTTTTT. Amino acid sequence: CASSNLQGGELFF.

This clone has just a few counts. The CDR3 region is CASSFGTGNQPQHF. CDR3 sequence (DNA): TGTGCCAGCAGTTTTGGGACAGGGAATCAGCCCCAGCATTTT. V gene TRBV27 combines with J gene TRBJ1-5; 9 nucleotides match TRBD1. This CDR3 comprises 14 residues. CDR1 and CDR2 (germline): MNHEY, SMNVEV (reference sequence). The V and J ends lost 3 bases and 4 bases, in that order; junction bases with no gene match: 1.

The chain has TRBV7-2 and TRBJ1-5, with a weak D call TRBD1 (6 bases). Germline V gene lookup returns CDR1 SGHTA and CDR2 FQGNSA. The V and J ends lost 5 bases and 7 bases respectively, with 12 bases between them. This CDR3 is built from 13 residues. CDR3 nucleotides: TGTGCCAGCAGCCGGGGGGCATCCCAGCCCCAGCATTTT. This translates into CASSRGASQPQHF.

This clone was observed a handful of times. This sequence joins TRBV11-3 and TRBJ2-1, with 14 positions matching TRBD2. V dropped 3 bases and J dropped 9; count of bases not matched to a gene: 4. Germline CDR1 and CDR2: SGHNT and YENEEA. The CDR3 runs 15 residues. The CDR3 is CASSLGLAGVAEQFF. Here the CDR3 DNA reads TGTGCCAGCAGCTTGGGACTAGCGGGAGTTGCTGAGCAGTTCTTC.

This clone was detected only a few times. This chain joins TRBV13 and TRBJ2-4, with D possibly TRBD1 on 5 matching bases. V was shortened by 6 bases and J by 0 bases, with 12 bases between the two germline ends. The germline V gene encodes CDR1 PRHDT and CDR2 FYEKMQ (reference sequence). The CDR3 contains 15 residues. CDR3 sequence (DNA): TGTGCCAGCAGTCGTTGGGGCGAAGCCAAAAACATTCAGTACTTC. Its protein product is CASSRWGEAKNIQYF.

The V call is TRBV7-2, the J call TRBJ2-1; 9 bases are a match to TRBD2. Trimming cost V 4 bases and J 5 bases; bases outside gene matches: 6. The CDR3 spans 15 residues. Germline V gene data show CDR1 as SGHTA and CDR2 as FQGNSA. The CDR3 loop is CASSSGTSRNNEQFF. The DNA for the CDR3 is TGTGCCAGCAGCTCCGGGACTAGCAGAAACAATGAGCAGTTCTTC.

This clone was observed a few times. The rearrangement links TRBV2 to TRBJ2-5, with 8 bases that match TRBD1. V shed 11 bases and J 4 bases; nucleotides not matched to a gene: 15. The CDR3 is 15 residues long. Germline V gives CDR1 SNHLY, CDR2 FYNNEI. The DNA for the CDR3 is TGTGCCCACCGCTACGGGACAGGAGGAGGAGAGACCCAGTACTTC. This translates into CAHRYGTGGGETQYF.

This clone appeared a few times. The chain is built from TRBV28 and TRBJ2-3; D perhaps matches TRBD2 (6 bases). The CDR3 extends over 17 amino acids. CDR1 and CDR2 from the germline V gene are MDHEN and SYDVKM. Trimming removed 4 bases from V and 0 bases from J, with 17 bases in between. The CDR3 is CASSSPYGLTSTDTQYF. Here the CDR3 DNA reads TGTGCCAGCAGTTCCCCTTACGGACTAACTAGCACAGATACGCAGTATTTT.

The chain recombines TRBV28 with TRBJ2-5; D unclear. With the DNA end fitting TRBJ2-7 better, the J assignment may be wrong. The CDR3 is 11 amino acids. Germline V gives CDR1 MDHEN, CDR2 SYDVKM. DNA for the CDR3: TGTGCCAGCTCTTCTGTGTACGAGCAGTACTTC. Its translation: CASSSVYEQYF.

The V call is TRBV6-5, the J call TRBJ2-3; 7 nucleotides align to TRBD2. With V trimmed by 2 bases and J by 4 bases, 6 bases remained unmatched. CDR1 is MNHEY, CDR2 SVGAGI, per germline. This CDR3 spans 15 amino acids. DNA of the CDR3: TGTGCCAGCAGTTACGGTGCGGGAGTGGCAGATACGCAGTATTTT. Its translation: CASSYGAGVADTQYF.

The gene calls are TRBV28 and TRBJ2-3; D is uncertain. The CDR3 covers 11 residues. V was clipped by 6 bases and J by 7 bases, with 8 bases between them. Germline assignment: CDR1 MDHEN and CDR2 SYDVKM. The CDR3 region has the DNA TGTGCCAGCAGGATTGAGCATACGCAGTATTTT. Its translation is CASRIEHTQYF. Full variable domain (rest looked up from reference TRBV28 and TRBJ2-3): DVKVTQSSRYLVKRTGEKVFLECVQDMDHENMFWYRQDPGLGLRLIYFSYDVKMKEKGDIPEGYSVSREKKERFSLILESASTNQTSMYLCASRIEHTQYFGPGTRLTVL.

The rearrangement links TRBV5-1 to TRBJ2-7; maybe TRBD1 (5 bases). Germline-derived CDR1 and CDR2 are SGHRS and YFSETQ. The CDR3 totals 14 residues. Trimming removed 0 bases from V and 4 bases from J, with 11 bases in between. The CDR3 loop is CASSLATRAYEQYF. The CDR3 nucleotides are TGCGCCAGCAGCTTGGCAACCAGGGCTTACGAGCAGTACTTC.

Only a few counts were recorded for this clone. The chain recombines TRBV14 with TRBJ2-7, with 7 bases lining up with TRBD2. CDR1 is SGHDN and CDR2 is FVKESK in the germline V gene. CDR3 length equals 15 residues. With 2 bases clipped from V and 7 bases from J, the junction kept 11 bases outside the gene matches. CDR3 protein: CASSQFGGGLREQYF. In DNA, the CDR3 is TGTGCCAGCAGCCAATTTGGGGGAGGGCTACGGGAGCAGTACTTC.

In its sample, this clone was seen a few times. The J gene is TRBJ2-1, the V gene TRBV14, with D perhaps TRBD2 (7 bases). CDR3 length: 17 residues. V lost 4 bases and J lost 0, with 16 bases in between. Germline-derived CDR1 and CDR2 are SGHDN and FVKESK. CDR3 loop: CASSPLGGASSYNEQFF. DNA for the CDR3: TGTGCCAGCAGCCCCCTTGGGGGGGCGAGCTCCTACAATGAGCAGTTCTTC.

For this clone: This sample also contains other DNA sequences that code for the same CDR3. The chain uses TRBV5-1 and TRBJ2-1; 11 bases align to TRBD2. The J segment lost 7 bases and the V segment lost 4 bases, leaving 10 bases of the junction unmatched. The length of the CDR3 is 16 residues. CDR1 and CDR2 from the germline V gene are SGHRS and YFSETQ. CDR3 amino acids: CASSPLAGGPGNEQFF. CDR3 coding DNA: TGCGCCAGCAGCCCGCTAGCGGGAGGACCAGGTAATGAGCAGTTCTTC.

Only a few counts were recorded for this clone. The gene calls are TRBV6-6 and TRBJ2-7; 11 bases align to TRBD2. The CDR3 consists of 14 residues. Germline V gives CDR1 MNHNY, CDR2 SVGAGI (reference sequence). Trimming cost V 6 bases and J 3 bases; bases outside gene matches: 4. The CDR3 sequence is CASRRLAGLYEQYF. The CDR3 DNA reads as TGTGCCAGCAGGAGACTAGCGGGACTCTACGAGCAGTACTTC.

V and J are TRBV11-1 and TRBJ2-2, with 9 nucleotides matching TRBD1. Germline V gives CDR1 SGHAT, CDR2 FQDESV (reference sequence). The CDR3 totals 14 residues. J was trimmed by 5 bases and V by 4 bases; bases with no gene match: 2. CDR3 in amino acids: CASSWDRVTGELFF. In DNA, the CDR3 is TGTGCCAGCAGCTGGGACAGGGTGACCGGGGAGCTGTTTTTT.

This clone was counted many times. The chain couples TRBV7-2 to TRBJ2-2, with 9 bases fitting TRBD2. The CDR3 consists of 13 residues. CDR1 is SGHTA, CDR2 FQGNSA, per germline. In DNA, the CDR3 is TGTGTGGCGGGAGGGATGAACACCGGGGAGCTGTTTTTT. Translation gives CVAGGMNTGELFF. The whole variable domain, remainder taken from reference TRBV7-2 and TRBJ2-2, is GAGVSQSPSNKVTEKGKDVELRCDPISGHTALYWYRQSLGQGLEFLIYFQGNSAPDKSGLPSDRFSAERTGGSVSTLTIQRTQQEDSAVYLCVAGGMNTGELFFGEGSRLTVL.

This clone was observed a few times. The chain's CDR3 is CASSHAADSGNTIYF. In DNA, the CDR3 is TGTGCCAGCAGTCATGCGGCAGACTCTGGAAACACCATATATTTT. V and J are TRBV28 and TRBJ1-3; unclear D gene. The ends were cut back, 5 bases at V and 0 bases at J, with 11 bases in the middle. The length of the CDR3 is 15 residues. Germline assignment: CDR1 MDHEN and CDR2 SYDVKM.